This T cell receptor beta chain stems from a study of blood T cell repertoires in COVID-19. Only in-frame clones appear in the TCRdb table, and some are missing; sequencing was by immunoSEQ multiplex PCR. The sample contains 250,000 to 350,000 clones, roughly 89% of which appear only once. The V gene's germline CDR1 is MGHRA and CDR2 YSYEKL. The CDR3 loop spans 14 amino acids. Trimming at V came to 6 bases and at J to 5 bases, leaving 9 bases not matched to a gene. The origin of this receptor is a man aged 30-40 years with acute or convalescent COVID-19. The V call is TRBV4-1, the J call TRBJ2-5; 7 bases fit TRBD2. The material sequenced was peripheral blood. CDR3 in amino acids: CASSRSGVRETQYF. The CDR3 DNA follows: TGCGCCAGCAGTCGAAGCGGGGTTCGGGAGACCCAGTACTTC.